Below, 24 T cell receptor beta chains from the same sample are listed, as sequenced in a study of T cell responses to AZD1222 COVID-19 vaccine. Profiled with immunoSEQ multiplex PCR; TCRdb holds only in-frame clones, not every one. The sample includes over 90,000 clones, around 91% seen only once; the top ten take about 41%. Source: peripheral blood, taken on day 0 of AZD1222 vaccination. The receptors come from an adult in good health.

The V gene is TRBV3-1 (or the pseudogene TRBV3-2), the J gene TRBJ2-1; D call uncertain. Looked up from germline, CDR1 is LGHDT and CDR2 is YNNKEL (reference sequence). The CDR3 totals 13 residues. V lost 0 bases and J 9 bases, leaving 9 bases between the germline ends. CDR3: CASSQDIVVEQFF. As DNA, the CDR3 is TGTGCCAGCAGCCAAGATATCGTGGTTGAGCAGTTCTTC.

This clone was picked up a small number of times. The V gene is TRBV7-9, the J gene TRBJ1-4, with D possibly matching TRBD1 (6 bases). Trimming took off 2 bases at V and 3 bases at J, with 7 bases between the two ends. The CDR3 loop spans 14 amino acids. Germline CDR1 reads SEHNR; CDR2 reads FQNEAQ (reference sequence). CDR3 sequence reads: CASSLRQANEKLFF. CDR3 bases: TGTGCCAGCAGCTTACGACAGGCTAATGAAAAACTGTTTTTT.

This chain connects TRBV28 to TRBJ2-7, with TRBD1 matching over 10 bases. Unmatched junction bases numbered 3, after V lost 7 bases and J lost 0 bases. Germline V gives CDR1 MDHEN, CDR2 SYDVKM. This CDR3 has 14 residues. CDR3 sequence reads: CASNDRGHSYEQYF. The CDR3 DNA reads TGTGCCAGCAATGACAGGGGGCACTCCTACGAGCAGTACTTC.

The gene calls are TRBV28 and TRBJ1-1, with a weak D call TRBD1 (5 bases). The V and J ends lost 4 bases and 1 base respectively, with 16 bases between them. The V gene's germline CDR1 is MDHEN and CDR2 SYDVKM. The CDR3 has 16 amino acids. In DNA, the CDR3 is TGTGCCAGCAGTTATGCAACCGGGACGTCGAACACTGAAGCTTTCTTT. This gives the protein CASSYATGTSNTEAFF.

CDR3 region: CASSFSESSVAFF. DNA of the CDR3: TGTGCCAGCAGTTTTTCGGAGTCGTCAGTCGCTTTCTTT. The chain uses TRBV28 and TRBJ1-1; D unresolved. The V gene lost 3 bases and the J gene lost 11 bases, with 16 bases spanning the gap. Per the germline V gene, CDR1 is MDHEN and CDR2 is SYDVKM. The length of the CDR3 is 13 residues.

The genes are TRBV6-5 and TRBJ2-5, with D possibly matching TRBD1 (6 bases). Germline V gene data show CDR1 as MNHEY and CDR2 as SVGAGI. Trimming removed 8 bases from V and 3 bases from J, with 13 bases in between. CDR3 length: 13 amino acids. The CDR3 DNA sequence: TGTGCCAGCGGGACCCAGGGGAAAGAGACCCAGTACTTC. Protein: CASGTQGKETQYF.

The chain links TRBV7-8 to TRBJ1-1, with unresolved D. CDR1 is SGHVS and CDR2 is FQNEAQ in the germline V gene. The V gene lost 2 bases and the J gene lost 3 bases, with 25 bases spanning the gap. This CDR3 spans 19 amino acids. Written as DNA, the CDR3 is TGTGCCAGCAGCTTATGGAGGGAACCCCGCTCTGAACGGGACACTGAAGCTTTCTTT. The encoded protein is CASSLWREPRSERDTEAFF.

The V gene is TRBV28, the J gene TRBJ2-7, with 10 bases identical to TRBD1. The germline gives CDR1 MDHEN, CDR2 SYDVKM. V shed 6 bases, J shed 4 bases, and the junction held 6 bases outside the gene matches. This CDR3 is 14 amino acids long. This CDR3 is CASRPDRGHYEQYF. The DNA of the CDR3 is TGTGCCAGCAGGCCAGACAGGGGGCATTACGAGCAGTACTTC.

This clone was observed once. The rearrangement joins TRBV28 to TRBJ2-7, with no clear D. Germline CDR1 is MDHEN and CDR2 is SYDVKM. V lost 0 bases and J 2 bases, leaving 8 bases between the germline ends. This CDR3 has 14 residues. The CDR3 DNA is TGTGCCAGCAGTTTATGGGGCGAAACCTACGAGCAGTACTTC. This sequence encodes CASSLWGETYEQYF.

The rearrangement uses TRBV6-4 and TRBJ2-4; D is perhaps TRBD2 (7 bases). CDR3 length: 13 residues. Trimming left V 2 bases short and J 13 bases short, with 15 bases between. CDR1 and CDR2 (germline): MRHNA, SNTAGT. CDR3 loop: CASSDGTGGGQYF. The CDR3 nucleotides read TGTGCCAGCAGTGACGGGACGGGGGGCGGCCAGTACTTC.

Here the CDR3 reads CASSGTSGIKYEQYF. DNA of the CDR3: TGCGCCAGCAGTGGGACTAGCGGAATTAAGTACGAGCAGTACTTC. V usage is TRBV5-1 and J usage is TRBJ2-7; 11 bases are shared with TRBD2. CDR1 and CDR2 (germline): SGHRS, YFSETQ. J was trimmed by 4 bases and V by 5 bases; bases with no gene match: 8. This CDR3 is 15 amino acids long. The full variable domain, its missing parts supplied by reference TRBV5-1 and TRBJ2-7, is KAGVTQTPRYLIKTRGQQVTLSCSPISGHRSVSWYQQTPGQGLQFLFEYFSETQRNKGNFPGRFSGRQFSNSRSEMNVSTLELGDSALYLCASSGTSGIKYEQYFGPGTRLTVT.

J is TRBJ2-7 and V is TRBV6-2 or TRBV6-3; D is perhaps TRBD2 (6 bases). V was pared by 6 bases and J by 3 bases, with 12 bases between. CDR3 length: 13 residues. Per germline, CDR1 MNHEY and CDR2 SVGEGT. The CDR3 sequence: CASSSGLLYEQYF. The CDR3 DNA reads as TGTGCCAGCAGCTCGGGACTCCTCTACGAGCAGTACTTC.

The chain employs TRBV7-9 and TRBJ2-6; TRBD2 might be the D (6 bases). Trimming removed 5 bases at V and 4 bases at J, with 12 bases between. This CDR3 contains 15 residues. Germline values: CDR1 SEHNR, CDR2 FQNEAQ (reference sequence). In DNA, the CDR3 is TGTGCCAGCAGCCAGGCGGGGTCCGGGGCCAACGTCCTGACTTTC. Its protein is CASSQAGSGANVLTF.

The table lists this clone with a few counts. This rearrangement joins TRBV5-1 to TRBJ1-6; D call uncertain. Germline loops: CDR1 SGHRS, CDR2 YFSETQ. The V end was cut by 1 base, the J end by 7 bases, with 9 bases between. This CDR3 contains 14 residues. For the CDR3, the DNA is TGCGCCAGCAGCTTGAGGGTTTGGAATTCACCCCTCCACTTT. Translating gives CASSLRVWNSPLHF.

The V call is TRBV28, the J call TRBJ1-4, with D unresolved. The germline gives CDR1 MDHEN, CDR2 SYDVKM. V gave up 6 bases and J gave up 7 bases, with 12 bases separating them. This CDR3 is 13 amino acids long. CDR3 coding DNA: TGTGCCAGCAGGAGGACGGCCTTTGAAAAACTGTTTTTT. Translating gives CASRRTAFEKLFF.

The J gene is TRBJ2-5, the V gene TRBV6-5; no clear D. CDR3 length: 16 amino acids. V lost 0 bases and J 5 bases, leaving 16 bases between the germline ends. In germline, CDR1 is MNHEY, CDR2 SVGAGI. CDR3 bases: TGTGCCAGCAGTTACTCCAGTCCTAGGTCGCGTGAGACCCAGTACTTC. It encodes CASSYSSPRSRETQYF.

This clone was recorded only once. The J gene is TRBJ2-7, the V gene TRBV11-2; 9 bases map to TRBD1. This CDR3 contains 15 residues. V was clipped by 5 bases and J by 9 bases; unmatched bases: 14. Per germline, CDR1 SGHAT and CDR2 FQNNGV. This CDR3 reads CASSHLTGTGISQYF. In DNA, the CDR3 is TGTGCCAGCAGCCACCTAACCGGGACAGGGATTTCGCAGTACTTC.

This clone has only a few counts. The rearrangement uses TRBV19 and TRBJ2-1; D gene unclear. The CDR3 covers 11 residues. Trimming removed 3 bases from V and 9 bases from J, with 6 bases in between. Germline V gives CDR1 LNHDA, CDR2 SQIVND (reference sequence). The CDR3 sequence: CASSIGPEQFF. The CDR3 nucleotides read TGTGCCAGTAGTATCGGGCCTGAGCAGTTCTTC.

This rearrangement joins TRBV27 to TRBJ2-2; D unclear. V was trimmed by 2 bases and J by 6 bases, leaving 7 bases between them. Germline lookup yields CDR1 MNHEY and CDR2 SMNVEV (reference sequence). The CDR3 spans 13 residues. CDR3 nucleotide sequence: TGTGCCAGCAGTTTACGGGTAGCCGGGGAGCTGTTTTTT. Translating gives CASSLRVAGELFF.

The rearrangement uses TRBV5-5 and TRBJ1-5, with a weak D call TRBD1 (5 bases). V lost 3 bases and J 7 bases, leaving 20 bases between the germline ends. The CDR3 spans 16 residues. Germline CDR1 SGHKS, CDR2 YYEKEE (reference sequence). As DNA, the CDR3 is TGTGCCAGCAGCTGGGGGATGGGGGGAAGTTACCAGCCCCAGCATTTT. This translates into CASSWGMGGSYQPQHF.

The CDR3 is CASSEAGGDSGYTF. The CDR3 nucleotides read TGTGCCAGCAGTGAGGCAGGGGGGGATAGTGGCTACACCTTC. The V call is TRBV6-1, the J call TRBJ1-2; 7 bases line up with TRBD1. CDR1 is MNHNS and CDR2 is SASEGT in the germline V gene. The CDR3 covers 14 residues. J was trimmed by 7 bases and V by 3 bases; bases with no gene match: 8.

This rearrangement joins TRBV5-4 to TRBJ2-5, with 9 positions matching TRBD2. The CDR3 has 19 residues. V was pared by 3 bases and J by 5 bases, with 20 bases of the junction left unmatched. CDR1 and CDR2 from the germline V gene are SGHNT and YYREEE (reference sequence). CDR3 protein: CASSSVPLAGEGHRETQYF. The CDR3 DNA reads TGTGCCAGCAGCTCCGTTCCTTTAGCGGGAGAGGGCCACCGGGAGACCCAGTACTTC. Supplemented by reference TRBV5-4 and TRBJ2-5, the full variable domain reads ETGVTQSPTHLIKTRGQQVTLRCSSQSGHNTVSWYQQALGQGPQFIFQYYREEENGRGNFPPRFSGLQFPNYSSELNVNALELDDSALYLCASSSVPLAGEGHRETQYFGPGTRLLVL.

This chain uses TRBV6-5 with TRBJ2-1; 8 nucleotides match TRBD2. CDR3 length equals 16 residues. Germline CDR1 and CDR2: MNHEY and SVGAGI. V trimming: 4 bases; J trimming: 4 bases; junction bases outside the gene matches: 9. The CDR3 reads CASSWGGAGEYNEQFF. In DNA form, the CDR3 reads TGTGCCAGCAGTTGGGGGGGAGCGGGAGAGTACAATGAGCAGTTCTTC.

V is TRBV12-3 or TRBV12-4 and J is TRBJ2-4; perhaps TRBD1 as D (6 bases). CDR3 length: 12 residues. Trimming cost V 9 bases and J 2 bases, with 8 bases left between them. This CDR3 reads CASGTSKNIQYF. The CDR3 DNA sequence: TGTGCCAGTGGGACATCCAAAAACATTCAGTACTTC.